This TCR beta chain derives from a study of blood T cell repertoires in COVID-19. Whole-study context: There were acute and convalescent COVID-19 samples, and they came from the United States, Italy and Spain.

The CDR3 contains 18 residues. V was clipped by 0 bases and J by 2 bases; unmatched bases: 5. Germline loops: CDR1 SGDLS, CDR2 YYNGEE. Data came from immunoSEQ multiplex PCR; TCRdb stores just in-frame clones and leaves some out. Of approximately 170,000 clones detected, 65% to 85% appear once; the ten largest clones hold around 9.9%. The chain combines TRBV9 with TRBJ2-2; 12 nucleotides agree with TRBD1. The source material was peripheral blood. This receptor was taken from a man in his 70s with active or convalescent COVID-19. The CDR3, as DNA: TGTGCCAGCAGCGTAGACCTGGGACAGGGGGCAAACACCGGGGAGCTGTTTTTT. Its translation is CASSVDLGQGANTGELFF.